This passage covers 13 T cell receptor beta chains from one sample sequenced in a study of cytomegalovirus exposure and HLA in healthy donors (dated by TCRdb to 2016 to 2017). The library came from the immunoSEQ multiplex PCR assay. A mixture of 60 forward primers for TCR Vbeta segments and 13 reverse primers for TCR Jbeta segments was used in the multiplex PCR. In TCRdb, the immuneACCESS table is reduced to in-frame sequences with V and J assigned. These tables do not hold every clone; where another copy was compared, an unresolved V gene accounts for under half, and the others remain unexplained. The sample table contains about 55,000 clones; only one count was recorded for roughly 53% of them. The ten largest clones represent 10% to 15% of the sample. Sequencing was performed on PBMCs. These receptors all stem from a human donor in good health.

This chain joins TRBV7-2 and TRBJ1-1; 11 bases are shared with TRBD1. V lost 5 bases, J lost 4 bases, and 6 bases stayed unmatched. The CDR3 is 15 amino acids. Germline CDR1 reads SGHTA; CDR2 reads FQGNSA. DNA of the CDR3: TGTGCCAGCAGCCGGGGACAGGGGGGAGGCACTGAAGCTTTCTTT. This encodes CASSRGQGGGTEAFF.

This clone was counted a few times. The chain is built from TRBV2 and TRBJ1-2, with a weak D call TRBD1 (6 bases). The CDR3 contains 15 residues. The germline gives CDR1 SNHLY, CDR2 FYNNEI. Trimming removed 5 bases from V and 0 bases from J, with 13 bases in between. CDR3 region: CASSSDRLANYGYTF. CDR3 nucleotide sequence: TGTGCCAGCAGTTCAGACAGGCTTGCTAACTATGGCTACACCTTC.

J is TRBJ1-5 and V is TRBV19; 7 bases fit TRBD1. The CDR3 extends over 14 amino acids. The trim removed 7 bases at V and 0 bases at J, leaving 3 bases unmatched. Germline V gene data show CDR1 as LNHDA and CDR2 as SQIVND (reference sequence). DNA for the CDR3: TGTGCCAGTATACCAGGGGGTAGCAATCAGCCCCAGCATTTT. This sequence encodes CASIPGGSNQPQHF.

The rearrangement joins TRBV14 to TRBJ2-5; 10 bases align to TRBD2. The CDR3 contains 16 residues. CDR1 SGHDN and CDR2 FVKESK come from the germline V gene. V dropped 1 base and J dropped 5; count of bases not matched to a gene: 7. CDR3 sequence (DNA): TGTGCCAGCAGCCAAGTACTAGCGGGGATGAGGGAGACCCAGTACTTC. Protein product: CASSQVLAGMRETQYF.

This chain connects TRBV27 to TRBJ1-2, with 9 positions matching TRBD1. Germline values: CDR1 MNHEY, CDR2 SMNVEV (reference sequence). The trim removed 5 bases at V and 8 bases at J, leaving 9 bases unmatched. CDR3 length: 14 amino acids. CDR3 sequence (DNA): TGTGCCAGCAGTCTCAACCGGGACAGGGCGGGCTACACCTTC. Its translation is CASSLNRDRAGYTF.

This clone was seen a few times. CDR3 loop: CASSRRPGVTVGTQYF. CDR3 in DNA: TGTGCCAGCAGCCGCCGCCCGGGGGTGACGGTTGGTACGCAGTATTTT. This chain links TRBV11-2 with TRBJ2-3, with D perhaps TRBD2 (6 bases). Trimming cost V 5 bases and J 8 bases, with 23 bases left between them. CDR3 length: 16 amino acids. The germline CDR1 and CDR2 sequences are SGHAT and FQNNGV.

V and J are TRBV27 and TRBJ2-7, with D perhaps TRBD1 (6 bases). Looked up from germline, CDR1 is MNHEY and CDR2 is SMNVEV (reference sequence). V lost 5 bases and J lost 6, with 11 bases in between. CDR3 length: 12 residues. DNA of the CDR3: TGTGCCAGCAGTACACAGGGTGGCGAGCAGTACTTC. Amino acids: CASSTQGGEQYF.

V is TRBV4-2 and J is TRBJ2-1; possible D gene TRBD2, 5 bases. In germline, CDR1 is LGHNA, CDR2 YNFKEQ. The V end lost 3 bases, the J end lost 5 bases, and 20 bases lay between the germline ends. The CDR3 covers 17 residues. The CDR3 DNA reads TGTGCCAGCAGCCATGTCCGAAGTGATGGACTCGACAATGAGCAGTTCTTC. As protein: CASSHVRSDGLDNEQFF.

CDR3 nucleotides: TGCGCCAGCAGCCAAGAGGACAGGGGGATGTATGGCTACACCTTC. As protein: CASSQEDRGMYGYTF. The rearrangement links TRBV4-1 to TRBJ1-2, with TRBD1 matching 10 bases. The trim removed 0 bases at V and 5 bases at J, leaving 3 bases unmatched. The length of the CDR3 is 15 residues. The germline CDR1 and CDR2 sequences are MGHRA and YSYEKL.

The chain links TRBV10-3 to TRBJ1-1, with TRBD1 identical over 9 bases. CDR1 ENHRY and CDR2 SYGVKD come from the germline V gene. V was clipped by 7 bases and J by 5 bases; unmatched bases: 14. CDR3 length equals 16 residues. The CDR3 protein is CAITRNPTGGNTEAFF. Written as DNA, the CDR3 is TGTGCCATCACCCGAAACCCGACAGGGGGTAATACTGAAGCTTTCTTT.

This clone has only one observation. V is TRBV25-1 and J is TRBJ2-1; 11 bases match TRBD2. The length of the CDR3 is 15 residues. Germline CDR1 is MGHDK and CDR2 is SYGVNS. Germline trimming cut 0 bases from V and 9 bases from J; bases unmatched to any gene: 4. The CDR3, as DNA: TGTGCCAGCAGTGAATATAGCGGGGGGGCCGCTGAGCAGTTCTTC. It yields the protein CASSEYSGGAAEQFF.

This clone was observed a few times. The V and J genes are TRBV30 and TRBJ2-3, with TRBD2 matching 7 bases. CDR1 is GTSNPN and CDR2 is SVGIG in the germline V gene (reference sequence). The junction had 5 bases not matched to a gene; V was cut back by 2 bases and J by 0 bases. CDR3 length: 15 amino acids. Here the CDR3 reads CAWSSGTISTDTQYF. CDR3 sequence (DNA): TGTGCCTGGAGTAGCGGGACCATAAGCACAGATACGCAGTATTTT.

The chain is built from TRBV5-6 and TRBJ1-5; TRBD1 agrees at 7 bases. The CDR3 runs 17 residues. V lost 3 bases and J lost 3; bases outside the gene matches: 12. Germline V gene lookup returns CDR1 SGHDT and CDR2 YYEEEE. In DNA form, the CDR3 reads TGTGCCAGCAGCTCCACGACAGGGTCTGATCACAATCAGCCCCAGCATTTT. As protein: CASSSTTGSDHNQPQHF.